The rows below give T cell receptor beta chains drawn from one sample of a study of OX40 agonist ivuxolimab in advanced cancers. Only in-frame clones appear in the TCRdb table, and some are missing; sequencing was by immunoSEQ multiplex PCR. The sample yields around 80,000 clones, over 65% seen once. Sequences were derived from CD4+ or CD8+ T cells sorted from blood, sampled in a trial of the OX40 agonist ivuxolimab. The receptors originated from an adult with an advanced solid tumor such as melanoma, head and neck, liver or kidney cancer. CDR3s include the opening cysteine and the closing phenylalanine or tryptophan. The D gene is left open where the match is weak.

TRBV5-4	TRBJ2-3	-	CASSLGTAFRTDTQYF
TRBV9	TRBJ1-5	-	CASSATGNSNQPQHF
TRBV10-3	TRBJ2-3	-	CAISFRDFTDTQYF
TRBV19	TRBJ1-2	-	CASSTSVGGYTF
TRBV7-3	TRBJ2-3	-	CASSLSPGWTDTQYF
TRBV18	TRBJ2-3	TRBD2	CASSPEIAGGSDTQYF
TRBV7-3	TRBJ1-1	TRBD1	CASTPGDRGGDTEAFF
TRBV27	TRBJ2-2	-	CASGGFANTGELFF
TRBV7-3	TRBJ1-1	-	CASSLGGMGTEAFF
TRBV10-3	TRBJ2-3	-	CAISGYGQRTDTQYF
TRBV11-2	TRBJ1-2	-	CASSLDPWGYTF
TRBV5-1	TRBJ2-1	-	CASSDVQAPAIF
TRBV5-4	TRBJ2-3	-	CASSLGGPTPTDTQYF
TRBV7-9	TRBJ2-7	TRBD1	CASSLGDRDRSTYEQYF
TRBV5-4	TRBJ2-1	-	CASSPWRGVKGNEQFF
TRBV6-1	TRBJ2-1	TRBD2	CASSAKEGAGAYNEQFF
TRBV28	TRBJ1-2	-	CASRTVGPRLTMATFGYTF
TRBV6-4	TRBJ2-3	-	CASSAGTSTDTQYF
TRBV18	TRBJ1-6	-	CASSVGQYNSPLHF
TRBV4-1	TRBJ1-2	-	CASSQEEGDGYTF
TRBV19	TRBJ2-2	-	CASSITTPPNTGELFF
TRBV18	TRBJ1-2	-	CASSRTTDYGYTF
TRBV18	TRBJ2-3	-	CASSRTGNSVDTQYF
TRBV5-4	TRBJ1-3	TRBD1	CASSFGTVGNTIYF
TRBV5-4	TRBJ2-3	TRBD1	CASSTRLKQGTDTQYF
TRBV11-2	TRBJ2-1	TRBD2	CASSLVLAGPGGQFF
TRBV6-5	TRBJ1-4	-	CASSYLVNEKLFF
TRBV10-3	TRBJ2-1	-	CAISESVGVGSSYNEQFF
TRBV28	TRBJ1-4	-	CASRRRGGNEKLFF
TRBV29-1	TRBJ2-1	TRBD2	CSVPLGGMEQFF
TRBV9	TRBJ2-1	-	CASSAQGDEQFF
TRBV5-5	TRBJ1-2	-	CASSPGAGNYGYTF
TRBV11-2	TRBJ1-1	-	CASSLVTGGWGNTEAFF
TRBV6-1	TRBJ1-1	-	CATLPQELNTEAFF
TRBV27	TRBJ1-6	-	CASSSGRSNSPLHF
TRBV28	TRBJ1-6	-	CASSLMVAPLHF
TRBV5-1	TRBJ1-1	TRBD1	CASSSIGGQVGAEAFF
TRBV7-8	TRBJ2-7	-	CASSLGLIEQYF
TRBV5-4	TRBJ1-1	TRBD1	CASSLGGTDTEAFF
TRBV7-2	TRBJ2-1	-	CASSLVGGPHEQFF
TRBV5-4	TRBJ1-6	-	CASSLDPGLNSPLHF